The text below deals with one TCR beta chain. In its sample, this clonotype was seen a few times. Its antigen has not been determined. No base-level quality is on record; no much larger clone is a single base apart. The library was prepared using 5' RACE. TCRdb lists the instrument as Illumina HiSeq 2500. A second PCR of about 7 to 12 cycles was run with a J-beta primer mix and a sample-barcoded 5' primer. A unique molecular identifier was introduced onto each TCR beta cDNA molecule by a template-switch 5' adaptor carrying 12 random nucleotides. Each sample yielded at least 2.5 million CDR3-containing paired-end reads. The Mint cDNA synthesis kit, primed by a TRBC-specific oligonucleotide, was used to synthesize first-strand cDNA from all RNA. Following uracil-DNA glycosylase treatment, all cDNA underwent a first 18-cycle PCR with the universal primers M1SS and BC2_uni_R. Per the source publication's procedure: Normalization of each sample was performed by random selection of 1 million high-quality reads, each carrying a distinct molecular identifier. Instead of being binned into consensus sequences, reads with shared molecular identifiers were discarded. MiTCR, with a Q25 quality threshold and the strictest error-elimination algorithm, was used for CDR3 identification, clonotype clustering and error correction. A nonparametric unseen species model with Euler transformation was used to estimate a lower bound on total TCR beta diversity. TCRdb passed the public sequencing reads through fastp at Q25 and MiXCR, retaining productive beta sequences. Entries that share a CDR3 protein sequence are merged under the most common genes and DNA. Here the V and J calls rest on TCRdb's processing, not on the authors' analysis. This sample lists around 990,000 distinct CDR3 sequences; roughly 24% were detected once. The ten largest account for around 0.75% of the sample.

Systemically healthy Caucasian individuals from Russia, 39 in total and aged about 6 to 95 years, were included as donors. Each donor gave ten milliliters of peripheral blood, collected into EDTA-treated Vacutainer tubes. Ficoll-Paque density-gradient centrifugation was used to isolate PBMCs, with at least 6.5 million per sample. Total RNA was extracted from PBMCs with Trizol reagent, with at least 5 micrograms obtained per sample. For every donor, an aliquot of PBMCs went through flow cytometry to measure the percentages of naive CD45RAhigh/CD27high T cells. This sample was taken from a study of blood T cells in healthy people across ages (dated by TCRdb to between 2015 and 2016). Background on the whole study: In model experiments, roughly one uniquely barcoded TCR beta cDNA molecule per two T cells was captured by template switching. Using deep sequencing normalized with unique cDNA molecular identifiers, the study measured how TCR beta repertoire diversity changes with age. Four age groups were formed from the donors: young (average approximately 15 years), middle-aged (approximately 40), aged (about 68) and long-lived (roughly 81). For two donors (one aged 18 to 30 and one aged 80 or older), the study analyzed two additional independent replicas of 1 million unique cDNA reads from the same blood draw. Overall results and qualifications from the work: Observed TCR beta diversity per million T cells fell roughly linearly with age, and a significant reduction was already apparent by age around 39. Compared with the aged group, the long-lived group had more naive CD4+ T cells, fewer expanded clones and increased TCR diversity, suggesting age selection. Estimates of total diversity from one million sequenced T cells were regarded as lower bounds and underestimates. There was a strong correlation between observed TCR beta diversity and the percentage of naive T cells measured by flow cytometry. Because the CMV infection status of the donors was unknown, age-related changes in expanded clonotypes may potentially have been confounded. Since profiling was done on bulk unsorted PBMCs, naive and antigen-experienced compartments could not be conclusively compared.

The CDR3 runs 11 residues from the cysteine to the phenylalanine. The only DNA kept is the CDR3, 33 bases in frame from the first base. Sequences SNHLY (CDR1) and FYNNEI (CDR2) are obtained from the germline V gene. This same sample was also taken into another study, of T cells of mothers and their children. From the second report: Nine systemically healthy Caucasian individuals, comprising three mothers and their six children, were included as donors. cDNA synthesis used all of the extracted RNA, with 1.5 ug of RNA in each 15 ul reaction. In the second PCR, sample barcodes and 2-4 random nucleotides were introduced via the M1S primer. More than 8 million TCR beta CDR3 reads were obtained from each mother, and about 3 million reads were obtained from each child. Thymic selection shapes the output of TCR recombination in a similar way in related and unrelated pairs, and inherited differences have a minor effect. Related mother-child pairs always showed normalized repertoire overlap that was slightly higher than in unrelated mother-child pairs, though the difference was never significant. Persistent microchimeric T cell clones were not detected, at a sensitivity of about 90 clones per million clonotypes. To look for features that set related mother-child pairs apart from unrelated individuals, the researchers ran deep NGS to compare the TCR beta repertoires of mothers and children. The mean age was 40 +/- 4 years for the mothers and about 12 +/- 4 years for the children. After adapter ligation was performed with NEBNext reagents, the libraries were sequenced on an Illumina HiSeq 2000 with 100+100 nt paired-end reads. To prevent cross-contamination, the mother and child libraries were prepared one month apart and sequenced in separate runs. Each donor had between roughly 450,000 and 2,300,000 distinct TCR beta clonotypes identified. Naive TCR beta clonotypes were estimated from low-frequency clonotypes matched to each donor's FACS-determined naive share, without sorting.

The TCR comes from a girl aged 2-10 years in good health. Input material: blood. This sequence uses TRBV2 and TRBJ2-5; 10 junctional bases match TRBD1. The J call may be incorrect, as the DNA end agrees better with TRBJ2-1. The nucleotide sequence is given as TGTGCCAGCAGACGGGACAGGGGGCAGTTCTTC. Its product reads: CASRRDRGQFF.